The next 21 T cell receptor beta chains were all read from a single sample in a study of blood T cell repertoires in COVID-19. Repertoires were generated with immunoSEQ multiplex PCR, while TCRdb's copy carries only in-frame clones and drops some. The sample carries more than 70,000 clones, around 88% recorded once. The sample consisted of peripheral blood. The receptor source for this set is a woman at least 80 years old with acute or convalescent COVID-19.

V usage is TRBV28 and J usage is TRBJ1-5; maybe TRBD1 (6 bases). Germline CDR1 is MDHEN and CDR2 is SYDVKM. V was clipped by 6 bases and J by 13 bases, with 19 bases between them. The length of the CDR3 is 13 residues. CDR3 sequence reads: CASSPPGGGRQHF. DNA of the CDR3: TGTGCCAGCAGCCCCCCGGGAGGGGGGCGGCAGCATTTT.

This clone is a singleton in its sample. V and J are TRBV4-2 and TRBJ1-2, with D perhaps TRBD1 (5 bases). Germline CDR1 is LGHNA and CDR2 is YNFKEQ. V gave up 0 bases and J gave up 4 bases, with 12 bases separating them. This CDR3 comprises 15 residues. The CDR3 DNA reads TGTGCCAGCAGCCAAGATCCTGGGGGGTTCTATGGCTACACCTTC. The encoded protein is CASSQDPGGFYGYTF.

This sequence joins TRBV2 and TRBJ1-6; D is uncertain. The V and J ends lost 2 bases and 4 bases respectively, with 6 bases between them. Germline-derived CDR1 and CDR2 are SNHLY and FYNNEI. This CDR3 has 14 residues. Here the CDR3 DNA reads TGTGCCAGCAGTGAATACAGTTATAATTCACCCCTCCACTTT. It codes for CASSEYSYNSPLHF.

This clone is a singleton in its sample. This chain connects TRBV18 to TRBJ1-1, with 7 bases fitting TRBD1. CDR3 length: 14 amino acids. The germline V gene has CDR1 KGHSH and CDR2 LQKENI. J was trimmed by 5 bases and V by 5 bases; bases with no gene match: 8. CDR3 sequence reads: CASSNRDSGTEAFF. Written as DNA, the CDR3 is TGTGCCAGCTCAAACCGGGACAGCGGGACTGAAGCTTTCTTT.

The CDR3 DNA is TGTGCCAGCAGACAGGGGTACGGCTACACCTTC. Protein product: CASRQGYGYTF. This chain connects TRBV2 to TRBJ1-2; 7 nucleotides align to TRBD1. The CDR3 is 11 residues long. Germline CDR1 SNHLY, CDR2 FYNNEI. The trim removed 6 bases at V and 8 bases at J, leaving 3 bases unmatched.

J is TRBJ2-7 and V is TRBV3-1 (or the pseudogene TRBV3-2); 11 nucleotides align to TRBD2. Trimming at V came to 4 bases and at J to 0 bases, leaving 8 bases not matched to a gene. The CDR3 is made up of 17 amino acids. Germline CDR1 is LGHDT and CDR2 is YNNKEL (reference sequence). The DNA for the CDR3 is TGTGCCAGCAGCCCCCCCCCTAGCGGGGGGCGCTCCTACGAGCAGTACTTC. Its protein product is CASSPPPSGGRSYEQYF.

The chain couples TRBV5-1 to TRBJ1-2, with TRBD1 identical over 7 bases. The CDR3 has 16 amino acids. Germline CDR1 SGHRS, CDR2 YFSETQ. V lost 6 bases, J lost 4 bases, and 15 bases stayed unmatched. The CDR3 loop reads CASTESRQGLSYGYTF. CDR3 sequence (DNA): TGCGCCAGCACCGAATCTCGACAGGGTTTATCCTATGGCTACACCTTC.

The rearrangement links TRBV6-4 to TRBJ2-3; 7 nucleotides align to TRBD1. The CDR3 sequence is 15 residues long. Germline V gives CDR1 MRHNA, CDR2 SNTAGT. Trimming cost V 0 bases and J 1 base; bases outside gene matches: 1. CDR3: CASSDSGGGTDTQYF. CDR3 sequence (DNA): TGTGCCAGCAGTGACTCAGGGGGCGGCACAGATACGCAGTATTTT.

CDR3 coding DNA: TGTGCCAGCAGCTTCCATAGCGGGGGGGCCCCCTACAATGAGCAGTTCTTC. The encoded protein is CASSFHSGGAPYNEQFF. The gene calls are TRBV7-2 and TRBJ2-1; 11 nucleotides agree with TRBD2. V trimming: 3 bases; J trimming: 2 bases; junction bases outside the gene matches: 6. CDR1 SGHTA and CDR2 FQGNSA come from the germline V gene. The CDR3 runs 17 residues.

The genes are TRBV7-3 and TRBJ2-1; 8 bases fit TRBD2. Germline loops: CDR1 SGHTA, CDR2 FQGTGA. This CDR3 is 15 amino acids long. V lost 3 bases, J lost 5 bases, and 6 bases stayed unmatched. In DNA form, the CDR3 reads TGTGCCAGCAGCTTGGGGACTAGAAACGACAATGAGCAGTTCTTC. Translation gives CASSLGTRNDNEQFF.

This chain connects TRBV2 to TRBJ1-6; 11 positions match TRBD1. Germline V gene data show CDR1 as SNHLY and CDR2 as FYNNEI. The CDR3 extends over 15 amino acids. After removal of 6 bases from V and 9 bases from J, the junction contained 7 bases not matched to a gene. The CDR3 spells CASRRDRGLSSPLHF. The CDR3 nucleotides read TGTGCCAGCAGAAGGGACAGGGGGTTGAGTTCACCCCTCCACTTT.

This chain uses TRBV11-1 with TRBJ2-2; tentative D call: TRBD1 (6 bases). The CDR3 is made up of 14 amino acids. The V end lost 5 bases, the J end lost 7 bases, and 14 bases lay between the germline ends. Looked up from germline, CDR1 is SGHAT and CDR2 is FQDESV (reference sequence). The CDR3 sequence: CASSTNRVVGELFF. For the CDR3, the DNA is TGTGCCAGCAGCACCAACAGGGTGGTCGGGGAGCTGTTTTTT.

The rearrangement uses TRBV5-4 and TRBJ2-5; 10 nucleotides agree with TRBD2. After removal of 4 bases from V and 2 bases from J, the junction contained 5 bases not matched to a gene. From germline, CDR1 is SGHNT and CDR2 YYREEE (reference sequence). The CDR3 covers 15 residues. CDR3 coding DNA: TGTGCCAGCAGCACCGGACTAGCGGAGCAAGAGACCCAGTACTTC. Translated: CASSTGLAEQETQYF.

The chain uses TRBV7-2 and TRBJ1-2; 8 bases match TRBD1. The V segment lost 5 bases and the J segment 3 bases; nucleotides outside the gene matches: 5. The CDR3 covers 14 residues. CDR1 and CDR2 from the germline V gene are SGHTA and FQGNSA. DNA of the CDR3: TGTGCCAGCAGCCCCCGACAGGGGCACTATGGCTACACCTTC. This translates into CASSPRQGHYGYTF.

The chain recombines TRBV5-5 with TRBJ2-7; 7 nucleotides align to TRBD1. Per the germline V gene, CDR1 is SGHKS and CDR2 is YYEKEE (reference sequence). Trimming took 6 bases from V and 9 from J; bases not matched to a gene: 9. The CDR3 length is 12 residues. The CDR3 nucleotides are TGTGCCAGCACCATTCAGACAGGGACGCAGTACTTC. Translated: CASTIQTGTQYF. The full variable domain, rest sourced from reference TRBV5-5 and TRBJ2-7, is DAGVTQSPTHLIKTRGQQVTLRCSPISGHKSVSWYQQVLGQGPQFIFQYYEKEERGRGNFPDRFSARQFPNYSSELNVNALLLGDSALYLCASTIQTGTQYFGPGTRLTVT.

This chain joins TRBV10-3 and TRBJ1-6, with a possible D match to TRBD1 (6 bases). Germline V gene sequence: CDR1 ENHRY, CDR2 SYGVKD. The CDR3 length is 15 residues. V dropped 10 bases and J dropped 0 bases, with 13 bases sitting between them. This CDR3 reads CATRTESSYNSPLHF. The CDR3 coding sequence is TGTGCCACCAGGACAGAGAGCTCCTATAATTCACCCCTCCACTTT.

V and J are TRBV19 and TRBJ1-2; 8 bases agree with TRBD1. This CDR3 contains 20 residues. J lost 5 bases, V lost 2 bases, and 22 bases had no gene match. Germline CDR1 LNHDA, CDR2 SQIVND (reference sequence). This CDR3 is CASSILPGRGLPRPTYGYTF. CDR3 nucleotides: TGTGCCAGTAGTATATTACCCGGCAGGGGGCTCCCCCGCCCAACGTATGGCTACACCTTC.

This sequence joins TRBV5-6 and TRBJ1-3, with 7 bases lining up with TRBD1. The length of the CDR3 is 17 residues. The V gene end was trimmed by 0 bases and the J gene end by 0 bases; junction bases not matched to a gene: 6. The germline CDR1 and CDR2 sequences are SGHDT and YYEEEE. The CDR3 loop reads CASSLARDRASGNTIYF. In nucleotides, the CDR3 is TGTGCCAGCAGCTTGGCTCGGGACAGAGCCTCTGGAAACACCATATATTTT.

The chain joins TRBV24-1 to TRBJ2-1; D unresolved. With 0 bases removed from V and 4 bases from J, the gap between germline ends came to 6 bases. The CDR3 spans 14 residues. Germline lookup yields CDR1 KGHDR and CDR2 SFDVKD. CDR3 region: CATSDLGSYNEQFF. CDR3 nucleotide sequence: TGTGCCACCAGTGATTTGGGCAGTTACAATGAGCAGTTCTTC.

The J gene is TRBJ2-1, the V gene TRBV28; 8 bases are a match to TRBD1. Germline-derived CDR1 and CDR2 are MDHEN and SYDVKM. With 6 bases clipped from V and 3 bases from J, the junction kept 4 bases outside the gene matches. The CDR3 spans 14 residues. The chain's CDR3 is CASSPGTGYNEQFF. Written as DNA, the CDR3 is TGTGCCAGCAGCCCGGGGACAGGCTACAATGAGCAGTTCTTC.

This chain's CDR3 is CASSQETASGNTIYF. DNA for the CDR3: TGTGCCAGCAGCCAAGAAACAGCCTCTGGAAACACCATATATTTT. The V and J genes are TRBV4-2 and TRBJ1-3, with no clear D. CDR1 and CDR2 from the germline V gene are LGHNA and YNFKEQ. The CDR3 sequence is 15 residues long. V was pared by 0 bases and J by 0 bases, with 6 bases between.